Following are 11 T cell receptor beta chains from one sample sequenced in a study of T cell responses to AZD1222 COVID-19 vaccine. The method was immunoSEQ multiplex PCR; TCRdb's version includes in-frame clones alone and lacks a portion of them. The repertoire holds about 150,000 clones, with around 85% as singletons. The sequencing here drew on peripheral blood, taken on day 0 of AZD1222 vaccination. All receptors derive from an adult in good health.

The chain links TRBV5-6 to TRBJ2-7; D is perhaps TRBD1 (7 bases). Trimming removed 0 bases from V and 0 bases from J, with 19 bases in between. The CDR3 is 18 amino acids. Per the germline V gene, CDR1 is SGHDT and CDR2 is YYEEEE. The CDR3 DNA reads TGTGCCAGCAGCTTGGCAGCAGGGGGGCCGATCAGCTCCTACGAGCAGTACTTC. This sequence encodes CASSLAAGGPISSYEQYF.

The V and J genes are TRBV7-2 and TRBJ2-3; TRBD2 matches at 10 bases. Germline values: CDR1 SGHTA, CDR2 FQGNSA. The trim removed 5 bases at V and 7 bases at J, leaving 6 bases unmatched. This CDR3 contains 14 residues. The CDR3 DNA reads TGTGCCAGCAGCCCCCAGCGGGGGGGCAATACGCAGTATTTT. Translation: CASSPQRGGNTQYF.

The V and J genes are TRBV21-1 and TRBJ2-4; TRBD2 was called by the table and not checked on the DNA. TRBV21-1 is flagged as a pseudogene. The length of the CDR3 is 20 residues. The CDR3 reads CASSSRTATSGRESKNIQYF. CDR3 bases: TGTGCCAGCAGCTCACGGACAGCAACTAGCGGGAGGGAGTCCAAAAACATTCAGTACTTC.

The rearrangement links TRBV7-9 to TRBJ2-5, with D tentatively TRBD2 (6 bases). Trimming took off 5 bases at V and 2 bases at J, with 9 bases between the two ends. CDR3 size: 13 residues. CDR1 and CDR2 from the germline V gene are SEHNR and FQNEAQ (reference sequence). The CDR3 region is CASSRTIQETQYF. DNA for the CDR3: TGTGCCAGCAGCCGGACTATACAAGAGACCCAGTACTTC.

The chain recombines TRBV19 with TRBJ1-3; no clear D gene. Germline V gene sequence: CDR1 LNHDA, CDR2 SQIVND (reference sequence). This CDR3 has 15 amino acids. V gave up 5 bases and J gave up 0 bases, with 11 bases separating them. CDR3 sequence (DNA): TGTGCCAGTAGTGTAGGCGCAGCCTCTGGAAACACCATATATTTT. Its translation is CASSVGAASGNTIYF.

This rearrangement joins TRBV19 to TRBJ2-1, with D possibly being TRBD1 (8 bases). V shed 5 bases and J shed 8 bases, with 22 bases lying between them. The CDR3 length is 16 residues. The germline V gene has CDR1 LNHDA and CDR2 SQIVND (reference sequence). The chain's CDR3 is CASSRLAGQGGDEQFF. In DNA form, the CDR3 reads TGTGCCAGTAGTCGTCTCGCAGGACAGGGAGGGGATGAGCAGTTCTTC.

The rearrangement uses TRBV19 and TRBJ2-3; 8 nucleotides agree with TRBD2. Germline V gene lookup returns CDR1 LNHDA and CDR2 SQIVND (reference sequence). V gave up 3 bases and J gave up 4 bases; unmatched junction bases: 3. The CDR3 has 14 amino acids. CDR3 in amino acids: CASSMGLVPDTQYF. As DNA, the CDR3 is TGTGCCAGTAGTATGGGACTAGTCCCAGATACGCAGTATTTT.

This chain joins TRBV5-4 and TRBJ2-2, with D hard to call. The CDR3 is made up of 15 amino acids. CDR1 is SGHNT and CDR2 is YYREEE in the germline V gene (reference sequence). With 0 bases removed from V and 7 bases from J, the gap between germline ends came to 13 bases. The CDR3 DNA follows: TGTGCCAGCAGCTTGGGATACCTACAGAGCGGGGAGCTGTTTTTT. It translates to CASSLGYLQSGELFF.

The chain couples TRBV10-1 to TRBJ2-7; 12 bases agree with TRBD1. The CDR3 loop spans 15 amino acids. Looked up from germline, CDR1 is WNHNN and CDR2 is SYGVQD (reference sequence). Trimming cost V 3 bases and J 5 bases; bases outside gene matches: 5. The DNA for the CDR3 is TGCGCCAGCAGTGACCCGGGACAGGGGGCGGACGAGCAGTACTTC. This encodes CASSDPGQGADEQYF.

V and J are TRBV30 and TRBJ1-5, with no clear D. The CDR3 is 13 amino acids. Germline CDR1 reads GTSNPN; CDR2 reads SVGIG (reference sequence). V shed 3 bases and J shed 5 bases, with 11 bases lying between them. CDR3 coding DNA: TGTGCCTGGAGGGCAGGACCCGATCAGCCCCAGCATTTT. Its protein product is CAWRAGPDQPQHF.

This clone was counted a single time. The chain combines TRBV4-1 with TRBJ2-3; D is undetermined. The V gene lost 0 bases and the J gene lost 0 bases, with 10 bases spanning the gap. The germline V gene encodes CDR1 MGHRA and CDR2 YSYEKL. The CDR3 is made up of 16 amino acids. The CDR3 sequence is CASSQEGISSTDTQYF. CDR3 nucleotides: TGCGCCAGCAGCCAAGAGGGGATTTCTAGCACAGATACGCAGTATTTT.